This T cell receptor beta chain was identified in a study of CD8 T cells in Susac syndrome. The V and J ends lost 2 bases and 2 bases respectively, with 6 bases between them. Germline V CDR1 and CDR2: PRHDT, FYEKMQ (reference sequence). This CDR3 spans 13 amino acids. The authors reverse transcribed roughly 0.5 to 1 ug RNA with random hexamers. TCRdb passed the immunoSEQ multiplex PCR reads through MiXCR, listing each CDR3 protein once. The data hold about 210,000 distinct CDR3 sequences, with 80% to 95% observed a single time. Negative isolation was used for CD8+ and CD4+ T cells and FACS enrichment for TEMRA cells.

The sequence derives from a human donor in good health. Sequencing input: CD4+ T cells from PBMCs. The gene calls are TRBV13 and TRBJ1-1; D remains unclear. For the CDR3, the DNA is TGTGCCAGCAGCTTACTCTCCAACACTGAAGCTTTCTTT. This translates into CASSLLSNTEAFF.